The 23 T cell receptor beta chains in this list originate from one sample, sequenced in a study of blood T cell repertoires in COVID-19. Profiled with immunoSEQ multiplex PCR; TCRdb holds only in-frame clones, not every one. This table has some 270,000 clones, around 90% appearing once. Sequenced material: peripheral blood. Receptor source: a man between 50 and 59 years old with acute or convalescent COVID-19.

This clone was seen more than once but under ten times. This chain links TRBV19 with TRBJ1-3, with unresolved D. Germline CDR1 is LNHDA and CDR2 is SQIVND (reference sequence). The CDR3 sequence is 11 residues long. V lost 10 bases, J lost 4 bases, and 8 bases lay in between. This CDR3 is CATCRGNTIYF. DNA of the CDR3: TGTGCCACCTGCCGGGGAAACACCATATATTTT.

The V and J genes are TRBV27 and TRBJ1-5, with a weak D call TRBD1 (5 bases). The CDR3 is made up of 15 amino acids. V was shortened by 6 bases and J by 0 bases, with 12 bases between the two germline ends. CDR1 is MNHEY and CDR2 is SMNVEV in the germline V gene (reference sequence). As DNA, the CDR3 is TGTGCCAGCAGGCGGGAGGGGAGTAGCAATCAGCCCCAGCATTTT. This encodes CASRREGSSNQPQHF.

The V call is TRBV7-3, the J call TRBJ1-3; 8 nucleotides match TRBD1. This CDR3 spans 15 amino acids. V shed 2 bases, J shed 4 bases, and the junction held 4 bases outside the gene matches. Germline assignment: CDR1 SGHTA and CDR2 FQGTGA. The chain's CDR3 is CASSLGTGGGNTIYF. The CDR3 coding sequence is TGTGCCAGCAGCTTAGGAACAGGGGGAGGAAACACCATATATTTT.

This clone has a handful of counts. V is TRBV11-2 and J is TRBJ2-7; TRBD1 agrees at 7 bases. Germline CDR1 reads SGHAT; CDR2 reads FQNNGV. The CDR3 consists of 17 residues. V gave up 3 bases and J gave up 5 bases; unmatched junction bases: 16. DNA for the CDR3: TGTGCCAGCAGCTTTAGCTCTTGGGCAGGGGGAACGGACGAGCAGTACTTC. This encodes CASSFSSWAGGTDEQYF.

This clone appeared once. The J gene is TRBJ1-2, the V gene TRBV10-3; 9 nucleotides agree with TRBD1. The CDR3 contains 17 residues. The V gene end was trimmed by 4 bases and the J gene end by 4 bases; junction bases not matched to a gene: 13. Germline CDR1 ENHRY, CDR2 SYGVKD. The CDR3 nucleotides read TGTGCCATCAGTGTTATAACAGGGGGCTGGCAAGGCTATGGCTACACCTTC. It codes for CAISVITGGWQGYGYTF.

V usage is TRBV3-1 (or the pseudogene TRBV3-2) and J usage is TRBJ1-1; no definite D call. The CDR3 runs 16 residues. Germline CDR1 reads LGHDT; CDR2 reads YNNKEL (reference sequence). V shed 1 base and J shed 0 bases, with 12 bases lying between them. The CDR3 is CASSQVLSGMNTEAFF. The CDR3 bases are TGTGCCAGCAGCCAAGTCTTGTCGGGAATGAACACTGAAGCTTTCTTT.

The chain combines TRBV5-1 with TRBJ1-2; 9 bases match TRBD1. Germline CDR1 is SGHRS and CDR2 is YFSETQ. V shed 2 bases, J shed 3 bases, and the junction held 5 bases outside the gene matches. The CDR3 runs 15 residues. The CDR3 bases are TGCGCCAGCAGCTTTGGGACAGGGCAGGACTATGGCTACACCTTC. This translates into CASSFGTGQDYGYTF. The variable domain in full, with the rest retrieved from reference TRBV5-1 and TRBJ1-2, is KAGVTQTPRYLIKTRGQQVTLSCSPISGHRSVSWYQQTPGQGLQFLFEYFSETQRNKGNFPGRFSGRQFSNSRSEMNVSTLELGDSALYLCASSFGTGQDYGYTFGSGTRLTVV.

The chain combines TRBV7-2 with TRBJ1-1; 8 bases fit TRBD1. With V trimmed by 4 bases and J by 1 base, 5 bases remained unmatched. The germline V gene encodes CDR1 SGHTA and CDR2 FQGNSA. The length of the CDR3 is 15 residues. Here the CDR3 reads CASSSVGQGNTEAFF. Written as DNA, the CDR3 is TGTGCCAGCAGCTCAGTAGGACAGGGGAACACTGAAGCTTTCTTT.

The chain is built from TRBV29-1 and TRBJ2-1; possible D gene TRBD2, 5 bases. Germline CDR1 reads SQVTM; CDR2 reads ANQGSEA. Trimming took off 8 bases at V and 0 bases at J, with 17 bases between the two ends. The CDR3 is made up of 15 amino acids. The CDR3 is CSHHGGRSSYNEQFF. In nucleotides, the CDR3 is TGCAGCCATCATGGCGGGCGAAGCTCCTACAATGAGCAGTTCTTC.

The DNA for the CDR3 is TGCGCCAGCAGCTTGGGAGCAGGGGATAATTCACCCCTCCACTTT. This translates into CASSLGAGDNSPLHF. The chain has TRBV5-1 and TRBJ1-6; weak D call: TRBD1 (6 bases). CDR1 SGHRS and CDR2 YFSETQ come from the germline V gene. The V end lost 0 bases, the J end lost 5 bases, and 9 bases lay between the germline ends. This CDR3 region has 15 residues.

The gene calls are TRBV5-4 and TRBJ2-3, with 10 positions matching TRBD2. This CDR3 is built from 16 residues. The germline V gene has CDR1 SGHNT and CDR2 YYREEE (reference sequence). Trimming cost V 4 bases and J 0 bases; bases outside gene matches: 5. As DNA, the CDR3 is TGTGCCAGCAGCGTGCCTAGCGGGGGTAGCACAGATACGCAGTATTTT. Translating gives CASSVPSGGSTDTQYF.

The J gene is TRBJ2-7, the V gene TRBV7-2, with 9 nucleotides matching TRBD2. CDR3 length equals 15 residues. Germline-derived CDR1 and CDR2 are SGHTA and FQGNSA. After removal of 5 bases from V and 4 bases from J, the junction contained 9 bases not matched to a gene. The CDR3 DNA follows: TGTGCCAGCAGCCCGAGAGCGGGGGGACCATACGAGCAGTACTTC. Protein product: CASSPRAGGPYEQYF.

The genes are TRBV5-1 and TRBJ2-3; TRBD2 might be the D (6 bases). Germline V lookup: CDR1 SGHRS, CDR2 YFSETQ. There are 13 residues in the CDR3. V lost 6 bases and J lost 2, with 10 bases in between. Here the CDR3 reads CASNGGNTDTQYF. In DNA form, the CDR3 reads TGCGCCAGCAATGGCGGGAACACAGATACGCAGTATTTT. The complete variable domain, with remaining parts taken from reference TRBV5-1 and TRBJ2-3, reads KAGVTQTPRYLIKTRGQQVTLSCSPISGHRSVSWYQQTPGQGLQFLFEYFSETQRNKGNFPGRFSGRQFSNSRSEMNVSTLELGDSALYLCASNGGNTDTQYFGPGTRLTVL.

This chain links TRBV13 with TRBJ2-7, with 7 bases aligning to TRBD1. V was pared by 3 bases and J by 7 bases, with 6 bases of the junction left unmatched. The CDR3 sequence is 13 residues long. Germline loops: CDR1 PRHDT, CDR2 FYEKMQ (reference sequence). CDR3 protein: CASSFNRGNEQYF. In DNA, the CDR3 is TGTGCCAGCAGCTTCAACAGGGGAAATGAGCAGTACTTC.

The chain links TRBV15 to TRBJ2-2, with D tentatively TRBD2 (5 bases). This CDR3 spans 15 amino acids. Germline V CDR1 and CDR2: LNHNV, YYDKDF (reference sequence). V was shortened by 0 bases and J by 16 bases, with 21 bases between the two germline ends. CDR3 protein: CATSRDRSGVEDPFF. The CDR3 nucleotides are TGTGCCACCAGCAGAGATAGAAGTGGTGTGGAGGATCCGTTTTTT.

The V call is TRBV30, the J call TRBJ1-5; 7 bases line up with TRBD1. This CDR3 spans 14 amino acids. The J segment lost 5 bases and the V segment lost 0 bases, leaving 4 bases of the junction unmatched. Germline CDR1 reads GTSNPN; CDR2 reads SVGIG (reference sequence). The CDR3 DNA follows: TGTGCCTGGAGTGTAGGCACAGGGGATCAGCCCCAGCATTTT. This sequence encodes CAWSVGTGDQPQHF.

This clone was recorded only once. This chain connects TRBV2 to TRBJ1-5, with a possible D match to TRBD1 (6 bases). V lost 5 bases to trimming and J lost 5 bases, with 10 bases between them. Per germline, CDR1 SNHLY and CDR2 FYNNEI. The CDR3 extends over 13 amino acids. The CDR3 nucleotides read TGTGCCAGCAGTCGGGAGGGGGATCAGCCCCAGCATTTT. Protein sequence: CASSREGDQPQHF. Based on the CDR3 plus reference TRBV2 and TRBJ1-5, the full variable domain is EPEVTQTPSHQVTQMGQEVILRCVPISNHLYFYWYRQILGQKVEFLVSFYNNEISEKSEIFDDQFSVERPDGSNFTLKIRSTKLEDSAMYFCASSREGDQPQHFGDGTRLSIL.

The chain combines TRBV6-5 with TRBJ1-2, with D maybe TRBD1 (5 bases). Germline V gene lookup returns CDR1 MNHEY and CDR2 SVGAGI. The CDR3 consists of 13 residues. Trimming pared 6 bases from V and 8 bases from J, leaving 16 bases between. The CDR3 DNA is TGTGCCAGCAGCCCGGCGGACATGGGCGGCTACACCTTC. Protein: CASSPADMGGYTF.

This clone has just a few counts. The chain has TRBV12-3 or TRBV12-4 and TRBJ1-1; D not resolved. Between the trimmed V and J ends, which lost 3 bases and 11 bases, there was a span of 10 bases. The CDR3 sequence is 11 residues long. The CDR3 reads CASSLREAAFF. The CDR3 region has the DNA TGTGCCAGCAGTTTGAGGGAGGCGGCTTTCTTT.

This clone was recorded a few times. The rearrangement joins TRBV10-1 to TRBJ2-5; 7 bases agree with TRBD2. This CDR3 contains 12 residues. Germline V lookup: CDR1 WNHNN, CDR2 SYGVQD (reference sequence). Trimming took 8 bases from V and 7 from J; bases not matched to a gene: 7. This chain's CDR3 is CASGRPGGTQYF. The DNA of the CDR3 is TGCGCCAGCGGCAGGCCGGGGGGGACCCAGTACTTC.

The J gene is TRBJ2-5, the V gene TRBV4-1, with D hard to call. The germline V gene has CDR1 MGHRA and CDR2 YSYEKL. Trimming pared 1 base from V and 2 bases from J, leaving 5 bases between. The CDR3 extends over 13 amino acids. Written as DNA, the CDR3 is TGCGCCAGCAGCCAAGCTCGGCAAGAGACCCAGTACTTC. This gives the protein CASSQARQETQYF.

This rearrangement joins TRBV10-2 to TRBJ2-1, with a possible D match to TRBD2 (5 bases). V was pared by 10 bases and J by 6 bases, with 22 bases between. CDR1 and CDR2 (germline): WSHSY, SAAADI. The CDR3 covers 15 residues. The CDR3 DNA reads TGCGCCACCTTCGGGCAGGCGCACAGCGGCAATGAGCAGTTCTTC. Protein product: CATFGQAHSGNEQFF.

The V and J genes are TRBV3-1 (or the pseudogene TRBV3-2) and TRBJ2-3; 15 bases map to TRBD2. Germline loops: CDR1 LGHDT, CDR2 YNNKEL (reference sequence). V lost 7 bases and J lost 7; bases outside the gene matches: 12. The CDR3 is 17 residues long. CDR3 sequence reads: CASTGRTSGGAGYTQYF. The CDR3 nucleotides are TGTGCCAGCACCGGGAGGACTAGCGGGGGGGCCGGGTATACGCAGTATTTT.